The 17 T cell receptor beta chains below come from one sample, sequenced in a study of T-cell memory formation after mild COVID-19. TCRdb fed the 5' RACE reads into MiXCR, producing one record per CDR3 protein. The sample shows a few hundred thousand distinct CDR3 sequences, about a sixth of them seen only once. Sequencing was performed on PBMCs or a T cell subset sorted from them (not recorded which). These receptors all come from a man aged 18-30 years who had mild COVID-19 (a few samples of this study predate the infection). Cell type and time point are not known.

This clonotype was recorded a few times. The CDR3 nucleotides are TGTGCCAGCAGTCGAAACAGGGGGACAGCCAAAAACATTCAGTACTTC. It encodes CASSRNRGTAKNIQYF. The rearrangement links TRBV6-2 or TRBV6-3 to TRBJ2-4, with 8 bases that match TRBD1. The CDR3 is made up of 16 amino acids. With 5 bases clipped from V and 0 bases from J, the junction kept 6 bases outside the gene matches. CDR1 MNHEY and CDR2 SVGEGT come from the germline V gene.

The V call is TRBV6-5, the J call TRBJ1-1, with 7 nucleotides matching TRBD1. The CDR3 contains 15 residues. With V trimmed by 2 bases and J by 4 bases, 7 bases remained unmatched. Looked up from germline, CDR1 is MNHEY and CDR2 is SVGAGI. The CDR3 loop reads CASSYTGQVRTEAFF. CDR3 DNA sequence: TGTGCCAGCAGTTACACAGGACAGGTTCGCACTGAAGCTTTCTTT.

This clonotype was recorded a few times. The V call is TRBV6-1, the J call TRBJ2-7, with 7 bases identical to TRBD1. In germline, CDR1 is MNHNS, CDR2 SASEGT. V lost 6 bases and J lost 0; bases outside the gene matches: 8. The CDR3 spans 15 residues. This chain's CDR3 is CASSVDRSLSYEQYV. In DNA, the CDR3 is TGTGCCAGCAGCGTGGACAGGTCGCTCTCCTACGAGCAGTACGTC.

The chain combines TRBV7-2 with TRBJ2-2; unclear D gene. Germline V gives CDR1 SGHTA, CDR2 FQGNSA. V was shortened by 6 bases and J by 7 bases, with 21 bases between the two germline ends. The CDR3 covers 16 residues. CDR3: CASRPPSSVGIGELFF. As DNA, the CDR3 is TGTGCCAGCAGGCCCCCCTCCAGCGTCGGTATCGGGGAGCTGTTTTTT. Full variable domain (rest looked up from reference TRBV7-2 and TRBJ2-2): GAGVSQSPSNKVTEKGKDVELRCDPISGHTALYWYRQSLGQGLEFLIYFQGNSAPDKSGLPSDRFSAERTGGSVSTLTIQRTQQEDSAVYLCASRPPSSVGIGELFFGEGSRLTVL.

This clonotype was recorded a few times. For the CDR3, the DNA is TGCAGTGCTAGAATCCTAGCGGGCACCGGGGAGCTGTTTTTT. Its protein is CSARILAGTGELFF. The gene calls are TRBV20-1 and TRBJ2-2; 8 nucleotides align to TRBD2. From germline, CDR1 is DFQATT and CDR2 SNEGSKA (reference sequence). The J segment lost 4 bases and the V segment lost 2 bases, leaving 3 bases of the junction unmatched. This CDR3 spans 14 amino acids.

This clonotype was detected ten times or more. V gene TRBV12-3 or TRBV12-4 combines with J gene TRBJ2-1, with unresolved D. The CDR3 extends over 12 amino acids. V lost 3 bases and J 5 bases, leaving 5 bases between the germline ends. The CDR3 is CASSFEDNEQFF. CDR3 bases: TGTGCCAGCAGTTTTGAGGACAATGAGCAGTTCTTC.

This clonotype was seen a handful of times. The chain links TRBV6-5 to TRBJ1-4; D is undetermined. Germline V gene lookup returns CDR1 MNHEY and CDR2 SVGAGI. This CDR3 comprises 14 residues. Trimming removed 6 bases from V and 7 bases from J, with 15 bases in between. CDR3 bases: TGTGCCAGCAGCGGGCCCACAGCGCGTGAAAAACTGTTTTTT. Its protein is CASSGPTAREKLFF.

V gene TRBV28 combines with J gene TRBJ1-5; D uncertain. CDR1 is MDHEN and CDR2 is SYDVKM in the germline V gene. V lost 2 bases, J lost 5 bases, and 10 bases lay in between. This CDR3 comprises 14 residues. The CDR3 DNA is TGTGCCAGCAGTTTACGCCCCTCCCATCAGCCCCAGCATTTT. Encoded protein: CASSLRPSHQPQHF.

This clonotype was observed many times. V and J are TRBV5-1 and TRBJ2-5, with TRBD1 identical over 11 bases. There are 14 residues in the CDR3. The V and J ends lost 3 bases and 3 bases, in that order; junction bases with no gene match: 1. Germline loops: CDR1 SGHRS, CDR2 YFSETQ. The CDR3 sequence is CASSWGQGEETQYF. In DNA, the CDR3 is TGCGCCAGCAGCTGGGGACAGGGGGAAGAGACCCAGTACTTC.

The chain combines TRBV6-2 or TRBV6-3 with TRBJ2-5; D may be TRBD1 or TRBD2 (5 bases each). V lost 2 bases to trimming and J lost 7 bases, with 8 bases between them. This CDR3 spans 12 amino acids. CDR1 and CDR2 from the germline V gene are MNHEY and SVGEGT. For the CDR3, the DNA is TGTGCCAGCAGTTACGGGGGAGCGACCCAGTACTTC. This translates into CASSYGGATQYF.

The gene calls are TRBV10-3 and TRBJ1-6, with TRBD1 matching 7 bases. Trimming took 6 bases from V and 9 from J; bases not matched to a gene: 11. Germline V gives CDR1 ENHRY, CDR2 SYGVKD. CDR3 length: 15 residues. As DNA, the CDR3 is TGTGCCATCAGCCTTTTACAGGGGCCGGGTTCACCCCTCCACTTT. Protein sequence: CAISLLQGPGSPLHF.

V usage is TRBV13 and J usage is TRBJ2-5; D gene unclear. Germline V CDR1 and CDR2: PRHDT, FYEKMQ (reference sequence). This CDR3 has 13 amino acids. The V end was cut by 5 bases, the J end by 3 bases, with 10 bases between. The CDR3 sequence is CASSPRWEETQYF. DNA for the CDR3: TGTGCCAGCAGCCCCCGGTGGGAAGAGACCCAGTACTTC. Drawing the rest from reference TRBV13 and TRBJ2-5, the complete variable domain is AAGVIQSPRHLIKEKRETATLKCYPIPRHDTVYWYQQGPGQDPQFLISFYEKMQSDKGSIPDRFSAQQFSDYHSELNMSSLELGDSALYFCASSPRWEETQYFGPGTRLLVL.

Many counts were recorded for this clonotype. The rearrangement joins TRBV3-1 to TRBJ2-1; TRBD2 matches 13 bases. The germline V gene has CDR1 LGHDT and CDR2 YNNKEL (reference sequence). This CDR3 comprises 17 residues. V shed 4 bases and J 1 base; nucleotides not matched to a gene: 4. CDR3 sequence: CASSRLAGGVSYNEQFF. CDR3 sequence (DNA): TGTGCCAGCAGCCGACTAGCGGGGGGCGTATCCTACAATGAGCAGTTCTTC.

This clonotype was seen only a few times. The rearrangement uses TRBV28 and TRBJ1-5; TRBD1 might be the D (6 bases). V dropped 10 bases and J dropped 4 bases, with 8 bases sitting between them. This CDR3 region has 11 residues. Looked up from germline, CDR1 is MDHEN and CDR2 is SYDVKM. For the CDR3, the DNA is TGTGCCACACAGGGAAATCAGCCCCAGCATTTT. The encoded protein is CATQGNQPQHF.

This clonotype was seen a handful of times. J is TRBJ2-1 and V is TRBV5-1, with 10 nucleotides matching TRBD1. Trimming cost V 4 bases and J 5 bases; bases outside gene matches: 3. The length of the CDR3 is 14 residues. From germline, CDR1 is SGHRS and CDR2 YFSETQ. The CDR3: CASSRTGGNNEQFF. The CDR3 region has the DNA TGCGCCAGCAGCCGGACAGGGGGGAACAATGAGCAGTTCTTC. Full variable domain (missing parts from reference TRBV5-1 and TRBJ2-1): KAGVTQTPRYLIKTRGQQVTLSCSPISGHRSVSWYQQTPGQGLQFLFEYFSETQRNKGNFPGRFSGRQFSNSRSEMNVSTLELGDSALYLCASSRTGGNNEQFFGPGTRLTVL.

In its sample, this clonotype was seen a few times. V usage is TRBV7-9 and J usage is TRBJ1-2; TRBD1 matches at 7 bases. CDR1 is SEHNR and CDR2 is FQNEAQ in the germline V gene (reference sequence). The CDR3 totals 17 residues. Unmatched junction bases numbered 19, after V lost 4 bases and J lost 8 bases. The DNA for the CDR3 is TGTGCCAGCAGCTCTAGGGACAGCGCTGGAGATAGGGGAGGCTACACCTTC. Translation: CASSSRDSAGDRGGYTF.

The V and J genes are TRBV6-7 and TRBJ1-5; D gene ambiguous. TRBV6-7 is an ORF, and what it does is uncertain. The CDR3 length is 17 residues. V was shortened by 5 bases and J by 1 base, with 18 bases between the two germline ends. CDR3 sequence (DNA): TGTGCCAGCAGTCCGGTTAGGATATCTCAGAGCAATCAGCCCCAGCATTTT. Encoded protein: CASSPVRISQSNQPQHF.